This T cell receptor (beta chain) was documented in a study of T cells in Graves' hyperthyroidism and ophthalmopathy. TCR beta CDR3 region amplification was performed from RNA transcripts. During a first-round RT-PCR of the TCR CDR3, the HTBI primer set was used. TCRdb re-analysed the multiplex PCR reads in MiXCR, keeping a single row per CDR3 protein. The sample holds about 500,000 distinct CDR3 sequences; 46% are singletons and the top ten take 35% to 50%. The CDR3 loop spans 15 amino acids. Germline CDR1 and CDR2: MGHDK and SYGVNS. Between the trimmed V and J ends, which lost 6 bases and 8 bases, there was a span of 22 bases. At least ten counts were recorded for this clonotype.

The sequenced material came from peripheral blood or thyroid tissue (not recorded which). This TCR came from an adult woman with Graves' disease, either hyperthyroidism or ophthalmopathy (not recorded which). This sequence joins TRBV25-1 and TRBJ1-2, with no clear D. The CDR3 DNA follows: TGTGCCAGCAGGAATAGTCACGCAGCGAGGAGCGGCTACACCTTC. It translates to CASRNSHAARSGYTF.